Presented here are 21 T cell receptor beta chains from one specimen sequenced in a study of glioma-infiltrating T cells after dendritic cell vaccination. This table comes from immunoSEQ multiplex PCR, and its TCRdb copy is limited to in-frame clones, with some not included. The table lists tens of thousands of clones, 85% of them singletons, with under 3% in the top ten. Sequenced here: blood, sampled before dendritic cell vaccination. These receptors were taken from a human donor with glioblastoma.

The CDR3 reads CASTPLVSYEQYF. Here the CDR3 DNA reads TGTGCCAGCACGCCACTAGTTTCCTACGAGCAGTACTTC. The chain uses TRBV7-9 and TRBJ2-7; possibly TRBD2 for D (5 bases). Looked up from germline, CDR1 is SEHNR and CDR2 is FQNEAQ (reference sequence). Trimming took off 7 bases at V and 1 base at J, with 11 bases between the two ends. The CDR3 sequence is 13 residues long.

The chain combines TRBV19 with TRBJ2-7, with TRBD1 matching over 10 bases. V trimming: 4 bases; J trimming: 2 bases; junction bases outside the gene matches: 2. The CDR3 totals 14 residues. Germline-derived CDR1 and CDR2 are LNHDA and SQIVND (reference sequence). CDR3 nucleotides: TGTGCCAGTAGTAAGGGACAGGGGCCCTACGAGCAGTACTTC. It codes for CASSKGQGPYEQYF.

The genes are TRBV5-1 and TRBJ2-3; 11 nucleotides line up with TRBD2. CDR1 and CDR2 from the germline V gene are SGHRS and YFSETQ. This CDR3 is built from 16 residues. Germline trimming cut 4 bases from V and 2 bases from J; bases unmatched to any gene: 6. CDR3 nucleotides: TGCGCCAGCAGCAAAGGACTAGCGGGCACCACAGATACGCAGTATTTT. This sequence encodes CASSKGLAGTTDTQYF. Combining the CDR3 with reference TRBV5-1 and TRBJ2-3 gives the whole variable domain KAGVTQTPRYLIKTRGQQVTLSCSPISGHRSVSWYQQTPGQGLQFLFEYFSETQRNKGNFPGRFSGRQFSNSRSEMNVSTLELGDSALYLCASSKGLAGTTDTQYFGPGTRLTVL.

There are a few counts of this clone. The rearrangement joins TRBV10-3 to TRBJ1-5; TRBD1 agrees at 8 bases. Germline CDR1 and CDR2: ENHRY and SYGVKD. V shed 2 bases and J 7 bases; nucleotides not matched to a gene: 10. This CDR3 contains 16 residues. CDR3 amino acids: CAISETSGGARQPQHF. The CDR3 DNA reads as TGTGCCATCAGTGAGACCTCAGGGGGCGCGAGGCAGCCCCAGCATTTT.

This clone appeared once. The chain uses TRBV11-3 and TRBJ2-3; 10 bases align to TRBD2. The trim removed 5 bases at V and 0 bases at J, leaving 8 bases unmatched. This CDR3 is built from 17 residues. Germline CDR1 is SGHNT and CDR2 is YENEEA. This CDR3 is CASSQRGLATSTDTQYF. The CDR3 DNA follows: TGTGCCAGCAGCCAACGGGGACTAGCGACCAGCACAGATACGCAGTATTTT.

The CDR3 region is CASSLAGPPEGTEAFF. CDR3 sequence (DNA): TGCGCCAGCAGCTTGGCCGGACCCCCGGAGGGAACTGAAGCTTTCTTT. The V call is TRBV5-1, the J call TRBJ1-1; D is unresolved. Germline lookup yields CDR1 SGHRS and CDR2 YFSETQ. Trimming took 0 bases from V and 5 from J, leaving 17 bases between them. There are 16 residues in the CDR3.

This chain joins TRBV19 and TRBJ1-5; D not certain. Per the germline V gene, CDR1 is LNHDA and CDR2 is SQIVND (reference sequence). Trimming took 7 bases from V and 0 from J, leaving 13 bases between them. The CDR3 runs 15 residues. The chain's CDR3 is CASNLRDYSNQPQHF. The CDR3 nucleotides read TGTGCCAGTAACCTCCGGGATTATAGCAATCAGCCCCAGCATTTT.

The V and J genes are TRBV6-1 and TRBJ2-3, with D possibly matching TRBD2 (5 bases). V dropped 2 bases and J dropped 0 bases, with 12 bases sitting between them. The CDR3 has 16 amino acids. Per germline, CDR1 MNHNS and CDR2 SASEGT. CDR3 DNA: TGTGCCAGCAGTGAATTAGCGCGCTTAAGCACAGATACGCAGTATTTT. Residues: CASSELARLSTDTQYF.

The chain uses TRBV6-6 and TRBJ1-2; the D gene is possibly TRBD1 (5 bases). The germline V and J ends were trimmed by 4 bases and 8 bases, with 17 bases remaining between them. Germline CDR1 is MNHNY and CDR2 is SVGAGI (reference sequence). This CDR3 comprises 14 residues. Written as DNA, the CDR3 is TGTGCCAGCAGTTCCGGTCCAGGGCCCTTGGGCTACACCTTC. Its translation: CASSSGPGPLGYTF.

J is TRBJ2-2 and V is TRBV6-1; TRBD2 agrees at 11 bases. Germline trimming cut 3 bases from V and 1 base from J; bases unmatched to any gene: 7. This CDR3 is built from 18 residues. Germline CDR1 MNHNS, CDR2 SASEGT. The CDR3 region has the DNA TGTGCCAGCAGTGATAGTCGGCTAGCGGGGGGGAACACCGGGGAGCTGTTTTTT. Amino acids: CASSDSRLAGGNTGELFF.

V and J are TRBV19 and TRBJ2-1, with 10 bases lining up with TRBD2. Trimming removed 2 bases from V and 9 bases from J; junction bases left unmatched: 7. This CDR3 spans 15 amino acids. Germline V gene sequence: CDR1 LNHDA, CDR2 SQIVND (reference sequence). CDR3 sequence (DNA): TGTGCCAGTAGTATAAAAGCGGGGGGGCTCGTTGAGCAGTTCTTC. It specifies CASSIKAGGLVEQFF.

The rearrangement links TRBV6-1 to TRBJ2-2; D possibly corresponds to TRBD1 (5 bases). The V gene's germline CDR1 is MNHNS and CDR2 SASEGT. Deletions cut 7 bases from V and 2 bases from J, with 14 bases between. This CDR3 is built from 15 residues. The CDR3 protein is CASKARRVNTGELFF. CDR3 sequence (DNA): TGTGCCAGCAAGGCGCGCAGGGTAAACACCGGGGAGCTGTTTTTT.

This CDR3 is CASSYSQGIMNTEAFF. The CDR3 region has the DNA TGTGCCAGCAGTTACTCCCAGGGGATCATGAACACTGAAGCTTTCTTT. The rearrangement uses TRBV6-5 and TRBJ1-1; D is perhaps TRBD1 (6 bases). Germline V gives CDR1 MNHEY, CDR2 SVGAGI. This CDR3 comprises 16 residues. Trimming took off 0 bases at V and 0 bases at J, with 11 bases between the two ends.

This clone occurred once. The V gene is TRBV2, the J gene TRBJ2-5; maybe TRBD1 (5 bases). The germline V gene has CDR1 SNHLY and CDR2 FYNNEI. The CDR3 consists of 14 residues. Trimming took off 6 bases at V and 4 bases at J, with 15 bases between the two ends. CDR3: CASSLRVPRETQYF. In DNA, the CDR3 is TGTGCCAGCAGCCTCAGGGTCCCTAGAGAGACCCAGTACTTC.

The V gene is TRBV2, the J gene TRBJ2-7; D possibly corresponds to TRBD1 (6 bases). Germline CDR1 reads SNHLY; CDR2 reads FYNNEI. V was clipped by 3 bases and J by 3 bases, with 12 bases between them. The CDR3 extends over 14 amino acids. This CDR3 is CASSDRQGFYEQYF. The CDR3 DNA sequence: TGTGCCAGCAGTGATAGGCAGGGGTTCTACGAGCAGTACTTC.

The CDR3 protein is CASSPQTSEYYEQYF. The DNA of the CDR3 is TGTGCCAGCAGTCCCCAGACTAGCGAATACTACGAGCAGTACTTC. V and J are TRBV27 and TRBJ2-7; TRBD2 matches 8 bases. Unmatched junction bases numbered 9, after V lost 5 bases and J lost 3 bases. Germline-derived CDR1 and CDR2 are MNHEY and SMNVEV (reference sequence). This CDR3 is built from 15 residues.

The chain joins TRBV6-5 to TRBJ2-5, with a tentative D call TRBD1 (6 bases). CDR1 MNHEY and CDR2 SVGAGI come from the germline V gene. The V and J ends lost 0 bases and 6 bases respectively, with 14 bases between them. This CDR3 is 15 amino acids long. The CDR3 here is CASSYSNGGSQTQYF. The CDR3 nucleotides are TGTGCCAGCAGTTACTCGAATGGGGGCAGCCAGACCCAGTACTTC.

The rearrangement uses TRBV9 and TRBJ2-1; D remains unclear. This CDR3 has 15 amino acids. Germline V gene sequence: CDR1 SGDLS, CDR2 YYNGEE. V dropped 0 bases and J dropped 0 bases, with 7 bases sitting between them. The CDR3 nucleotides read TGTGCCAGCAGCGTAGGCCAGGACTCCTACAATGAGCAGTTCTTC. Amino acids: CASSVGQDSYNEQFF.

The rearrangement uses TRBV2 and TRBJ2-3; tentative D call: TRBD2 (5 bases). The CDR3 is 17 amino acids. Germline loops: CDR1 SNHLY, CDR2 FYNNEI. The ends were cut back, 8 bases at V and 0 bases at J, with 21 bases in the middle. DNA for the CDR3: TGTGCCAGCGCAAAGGAGCGGTTCGAAATTAGCACAGATACGCAGTATTTT. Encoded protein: CASAKERFEISTDTQYF.

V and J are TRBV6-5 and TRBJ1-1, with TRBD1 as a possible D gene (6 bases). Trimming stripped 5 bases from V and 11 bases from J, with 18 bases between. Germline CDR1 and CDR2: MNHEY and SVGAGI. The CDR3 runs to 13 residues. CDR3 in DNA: TGTGCCAGCAGTGCGCCGTCGGGACAAGGCGCTTTCTTT. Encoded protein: CASSAPSGQGAFF.

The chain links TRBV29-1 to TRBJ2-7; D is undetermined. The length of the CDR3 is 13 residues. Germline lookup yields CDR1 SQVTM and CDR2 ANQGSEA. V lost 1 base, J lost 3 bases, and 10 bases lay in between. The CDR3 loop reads CSVEAFPGYEQYF. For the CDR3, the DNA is TGCAGCGTTGAAGCCTTCCCGGGCTACGAGCAGTACTTC.